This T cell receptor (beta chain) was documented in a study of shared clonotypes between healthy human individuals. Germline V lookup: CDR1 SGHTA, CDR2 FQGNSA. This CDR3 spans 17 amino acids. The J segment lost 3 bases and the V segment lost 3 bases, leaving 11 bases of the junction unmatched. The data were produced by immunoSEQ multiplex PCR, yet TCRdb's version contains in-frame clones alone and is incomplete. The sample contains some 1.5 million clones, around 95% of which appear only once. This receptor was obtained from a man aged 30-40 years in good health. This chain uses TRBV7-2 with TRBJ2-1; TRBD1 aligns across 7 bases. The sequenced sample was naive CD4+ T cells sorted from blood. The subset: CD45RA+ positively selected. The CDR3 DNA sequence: TGTGCCAGCAGCTTGGGCCTCGGACAGGCAGTCTACAATGAGCAGTTCTTC. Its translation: CASSLGLGQAVYNEQFF.